This TCR beta chain came from a study of blood T cell repertoires in COVID-19. Study background: COVID-19 samples, acute and convalescent, were from the United States, Italy and Spain. Sources were T cells, B-cell-depleted T cells, or PBMCs; the material itself was cDNA or gDNA.

This CDR3 spans 13 amino acids. The ends were cut back, 5 bases at V and 5 bases at J, with 12 bases in the middle. Enrolment of Seattle patients took place during active infection, and they were followed longitudinally. Original analysis: For nucleated cells, counts were estimated from reference gene primer amplification. Repertoires were generated with immunoSEQ multiplex PCR, while TCRdb's copy carries only in-frame clones and drops some. V, J and clone size reflect that table, while D and trimming were determined from the DNA. This sample carries about 360,000 clones, 86% of them seen once, and the ten largest clones take around 7.4%.

What was sequenced was peripheral blood. This sequence was found in a woman aged 55-69 years with COVID-19, enrolled during active disease. This chain links TRBV12-3 or TRBV12-4 with TRBJ1-2, with D perhaps TRBD1 (5 bases). CDR3 DNA: TGTGCCAGCAGTAGTAACTCAGGGTATGGCTACACCTTC. This sequence encodes CASSSNSGYGYTF.